These 32 T cell receptor beta chains share one sample of origin, sequenced in a study of blood T cell repertoires in COVID-19. Assay used: immunoSEQ multiplex PCR; TCRdb lists only in-frame clones, some missing. The sample holds 250,000 to 350,000 clones, roughly 87% seen once. The sample comprised PBMCs or T cells enriched from blood (not recorded which). These receptors all stem from a woman in her thirties or forties who had recovered from COVID-19.

The rearrangement links TRBV7-9 to TRBJ2-7; D ambiguous. Trimming took off 1 base at V and 4 bases at J, with 11 bases between the two ends. Germline CDR1 and CDR2: SEHNR and FQNEAQ (reference sequence). The length of the CDR3 is 14 residues. CDR3 sequence: CASSLGVTPYEQYF. The DNA for the CDR3 is TGTGCCAGCAGCTTAGGGGTGACACCTTACGAGCAGTACTTC.

The gene calls are TRBV30 and TRBJ1-5; D is uncertain. CDR3 length: 16 amino acids. Germline CDR1 and CDR2: GTSNPN and SVGIG (reference sequence). Trimming took off 0 bases at V and 0 bases at J, with 12 bases between the two ends. The CDR3 DNA reads TGTGCCTGGAGTGTAGGTGGGCTGCTTAGCAATCAGCCCCAGCATTTT. It encodes CAWSVGGLLSNQPQHF. The whole variable domain, remainder taken from reference TRBV30 and TRBJ1-5, is SQTIHQWPATLVQPVGSPLSLECTVEGTSNPNLYWYRQAAGRGLQLLFYSVGIGQISSEVPQNLSASRPQDRQFILSSKKLLLSDSGFYLCAWSVGGLLSNQPQHFGDGTRLSIL.

J is TRBJ1-6 and V is TRBV20-1, with 9 bases matching TRBD1. The CDR3 runs 17 residues. In germline, CDR1 is DFQATT, CDR2 SNEGSKA (reference sequence). With 3 bases clipped from V and 0 bases from J, the junction kept 6 bases outside the gene matches. The CDR3 here is CSASGQGLRSYNSPLHF. The CDR3 DNA reads TGCAGTGCTAGTGGACAGGGGTTACGCTCCTATAATTCACCCCTCCACTTT.

V is TRBV13 and J is TRBJ2-7; D call uncertain. The CDR3 length is 13 residues. Germline V gene data show CDR1 as PRHDT and CDR2 as FYEKMQ (reference sequence). V was clipped by 5 bases and J by 2 bases, with 10 bases between them. The CDR3, as DNA: TGTGCCAGCAGCCTTTACAGCCCCTACGAGCAGTACTTC. Translating gives CASSLYSPYEQYF.

The gene calls are TRBV7-2 and TRBJ1-2, with D possibly being TRBD1 (5 bases). Trimming removed 6 bases at V and 7 bases at J, with 18 bases between. Germline V CDR1 and CDR2: SGHTA, FQGNSA. CDR3 size: 14 residues. The chain's CDR3 is CASRAGVGEGGYTF. The CDR3 coding sequence is TGTGCCAGCAGGGCGGGAGTAGGGGAGGGTGGCTACACCTTC.

The chain couples TRBV29-1 to TRBJ1-4; 7 bases align to TRBD1. With 1 base clipped from V and 3 bases from J, the junction kept 2 bases outside the gene matches. The CDR3 loop spans 14 amino acids. CDR1 is SQVTM, CDR2 ANQGSEA, per germline. The CDR3 region is CSVEGGQSNEKLFF. The CDR3 bases are TGCAGCGTTGAAGGGGGACAGTCTAATGAAAAACTGTTTTTT.

The rearrangement uses TRBV20-1 and TRBJ2-2; 8 nucleotides agree with TRBD2. V shed 3 bases, J shed 7 bases, and the junction held 10 bases outside the gene matches. The CDR3 covers 15 residues. The V gene's germline CDR1 is DFQATT and CDR2 SNEGSKA (reference sequence). CDR3 sequence (DNA): TGCAGTGCTAGTTCTAGCGGGCGGTTAGGCGGGGAGCTGTTTTTT. This gives the protein CSASSSGRLGGELFF.

The chain combines TRBV3-1 (or the pseudogene TRBV3-2) with TRBJ1-2, with TRBD1 identical over 9 bases. V dropped 3 bases and J dropped 4; count of bases not matched to a gene: 6. Germline V gene lookup returns CDR1 LGHDT and CDR2 YNNKEL (reference sequence). The CDR3 consists of 15 residues. The CDR3 sequence is CASSHRQGDSYGYTF. The CDR3 bases are TGTGCCAGCAGCCACCGACAGGGGGACAGCTATGGCTACACCTTC.

This chain links TRBV18 with TRBJ2-7; D uncertain. The CDR3 consists of 15 residues. V lost 0 bases to trimming and J lost 1 base, with 10 bases between them. From germline, CDR1 is KGHSH and CDR2 LQKENI. The CDR3 here is CASSPPFPSSYEQYF. CDR3 DNA: TGTGCCAGCTCACCACCGTTTCCTAGTTCCTACGAGCAGTACTTC.

V is TRBV28 and J is TRBJ1-5; 9 bases are a match to TRBD1. The CDR3 is 17 amino acids. With V trimmed by 6 bases and J by 1 base, 10 bases remained unmatched. Germline lookup yields CDR1 MDHEN and CDR2 SYDVKM. CDR3 amino acids: CASSDRGQGWSNQPQHF. The CDR3 nucleotides read TGTGCCAGCAGCGACCGCGGACAGGGGTGGAGCAATCAGCCCCAGCATTTT.

The chain joins TRBV19 to TRBJ2-1; no reliable D call. Between the trimmed V and J ends, which lost 3 bases and 4 bases, there was a span of 4 bases. CDR1 is LNHDA and CDR2 is SQIVND in the germline V gene (reference sequence). The CDR3 runs to 12 residues. The CDR3 DNA reads as TGTGCCAGTAGTATCCGGTACAATGAGCAGTTCTTC. Translation: CASSIRYNEQFF.

As for this clone: A clone one base away is much larger, so this may be a read error. The rearrangement uses TRBV11-2 and TRBJ1-1, with D possibly matching TRBD1 (5 bases). The CDR3 length is 13 residues. The germline gives CDR1 SGHAT, CDR2 FQNNGV. The germline V and J ends were trimmed by 3 bases and 1 base, with 6 bases remaining between them. The CDR3 nucleotides read TGTGCCAGCAGCTTCCAGGGGAACACTGAAGCTTTCTTT. Residues: CASSFQGNTEAFF.

A word on this clone: Other DNA sequences in this specimen translate into the identical CDR3. The chain recombines TRBV10-1 with TRBJ1-2; perhaps TRBD1 as D (6 bases). V was trimmed by 6 bases and J by 2 bases, leaving 10 bases between them. The CDR3 runs to 13 residues. Germline values: CDR1 WNHNN, CDR2 SYGVQD (reference sequence). CDR3: CASSRDRNYGYTF. CDR3 bases: TGCGCCAGCAGCCGAGACAGGAACTATGGCTACACCTTC.

The rearrangement links TRBV9 to TRBJ2-7; TRBD2 matches at 11 bases. Germline lookup yields CDR1 SGDLS and CDR2 YYNGEE. V lost 3 bases and J lost 2; bases outside the gene matches: 4. The CDR3 spans 15 residues. The chain's CDR3 is CASSEGLAATYEQYF. The CDR3 nucleotides read TGTGCCAGCAGCGAGGGACTAGCGGCAACCTACGAGCAGTACTTC. The whole variable domain, remainder taken from reference TRBV9 and TRBJ2-7, is DSGVTQTPKHLITATGQRVTLRCSPRSGDLSVYWYQQSLDQGLQFLIQYYNGEERAKGNILERFSAQQFPDLHSELNLSSLELGDSALYFCASSEGLAATYEQYFGPGTRLTVT.

The CDR3 DNA reads as TGTGCTAGTGGTTCCGGATTAGAAGCGGAGCAGTTCTTC. Translating gives CASGSGLEAEQFF. V gene TRBV12-5 combines with J gene TRBJ2-1; D uncertain. This CDR3 contains 13 residues. The ends were cut back, 4 bases at V and 10 bases at J, with 14 bases in the middle. Looked up from germline, CDR1 is LGHNT and CDR2 is FRNRAP.

The chain combines TRBV28 with TRBJ1-6, with D possibly being TRBD1 (5 bases). The CDR3 is 16 residues long. CDR1 MDHEN and CDR2 SYDVKM come from the germline V gene. With 2 bases removed from V and 9 bases from J, the gap between germline ends came to 17 bases. The CDR3 nucleotides read TGTGCCAGCAGTTTAGGGGGAGGATTTGTCGGTTCACCCCTCCACTTT. Translated: CASSLGGGFVGSPLHF. Drawing the rest from reference TRBV28 and TRBJ1-6, the complete variable domain is DVKVTQSSRYLVKRTGEKVFLECVQDMDHENMFWYRQDPGLGLRLIYFSYDVKMKEKGDIPEGYSVSREKKERFSLILESASTNQTSMYLCASSLGGGFVGSPLHFGNGTRLTVT.

The V and J genes are TRBV5-6 and TRBJ1-2; D is uncertain. This CDR3 contains 12 residues. The V end was cut by 4 bases, the J end by 13 bases, with 17 bases between. From germline, CDR1 is SGHDT and CDR2 YYEEEE. The CDR3 nucleotides read TGTGCCAGCAGCCTCCGGACTGGGGAGTCCACCTTC. Its translation: CASSLRTGESTF.

Written as DNA, the CDR3 is TGTGCCAGCAGCTACGGACAGGCCGGGGGCTACACCTTC. Encoded protein: CASSYGQAGGYTF. The chain carries TRBV2 and TRBJ1-2; 7 nucleotides line up with TRBD1. J was trimmed by 8 bases and V by 6 bases; bases with no gene match: 9. The CDR3 length is 13 residues. CDR1 SNHLY and CDR2 FYNNEI come from the germline V gene.

CDR3 DNA sequence: TGTGCCAGCAGCGTAGACGAACTAGCTTTATCCTACAATGAGCAGTTCTTC. The encoded protein is CASSVDELALSYNEQFF. This rearrangement joins TRBV9 to TRBJ2-1, with a possible D match to TRBD2 (6 bases). Trimming removed 0 bases from V and 1 base from J, with 14 bases in between. Germline CDR1 SGDLS, CDR2 YYNGEE. The CDR3 has 17 residues.

The rearrangement links TRBV13 to TRBJ1-2; TRBD1 matches 10 bases. Trimming took 3 bases from V and 8 from J; bases not matched to a gene: 9. Germline V gene sequence: CDR1 PRHDT, CDR2 FYEKMQ (reference sequence). The CDR3 is 15 residues long. CDR3 sequence reads: CASSFRDRGWGGYTF. For the CDR3, the DNA is TGTGCCAGCAGCTTCCGGGACAGGGGCTGGGGCGGCTACACCTTC.

This rearrangement joins TRBV10-3 to TRBJ1-2; 8 bases match TRBD1. The CDR3 is 15 amino acids. Germline V gene sequence: CDR1 ENHRY, CDR2 SYGVKD. V trimming: 4 bases; J trimming: 5 bases; junction bases outside the gene matches: 9. In DNA, the CDR3 is TGTGCCATCAGTGTTGACGGACAGGGCAGTTATGGCTACACCTTC. It is translated as CAISVDGQGSYGYTF.

This chain connects TRBV19 to TRBJ2-1, with TRBD2 matching 11 bases. Germline loops: CDR1 LNHDA, CDR2 SQIVND (reference sequence). CDR3 length: 16 residues. With V trimmed by 4 bases and J by 7 bases, 9 bases remained unmatched. CDR3 residues: CASSTLAGASWNEQFF. As DNA, the CDR3 is TGTGCCAGTAGTACACTAGCGGGAGCCTCTTGGAATGAGCAGTTCTTC.

Comments on this clone: The sample has other DNA sequences that encode this CDR3 too. This rearrangement joins TRBV27 to TRBJ1-6; 9 bases align to TRBD1. CDR3 length: 14 residues. After removal of 8 bases from V and 10 bases from J, the junction contained 9 bases not matched to a gene. In germline, CDR1 is MNHEY, CDR2 SMNVEV (reference sequence). DNA of the CDR3: TGTGCCAGCTCGCCGGGACAGGGAGAGTCACCCCTCCACTTT. It specifies CASSPGQGESPLHF.

This chain's CDR3 is CASLVAGDAYNEQFF. The DNA of the CDR3 is TGTGCCAGCCTCGTAGCGGGAGATGCGTACAATGAGCAGTTCTTC. The rearrangement links TRBV28 to TRBJ2-1; 9 nucleotides agree with TRBD2. The CDR3 runs to 15 residues. Trimming removed 8 bases from V and 4 bases from J; junction bases left unmatched: 9. Germline CDR1 is MDHEN and CDR2 is SYDVKM.

This clone was recorded only once. The CDR3 DNA is TGTGCCAGCAGGGAGCCGGGACTAGCGGGTGGGACCTACGAGCAGTACTTC. This codes for CASREPGLAGGTYEQYF. This chain connects TRBV7-2 to TRBJ2-7; 12 nucleotides match TRBD2. J lost 2 bases, V lost 6 bases, and 11 bases had no gene match. The V gene's germline CDR1 is SGHTA and CDR2 FQGNSA. This CDR3 is 17 amino acids long. The full variable domain, in which reference TRBV7-2 and TRBJ2-7 provide the parts outside the CDR3, is GAGVSQSPSNKVTEKGKDVELRCDPISGHTALYWYRQSLGQGLEFLIYFQGNSAPDKSGLPSDRFSAERTGGSVSTLTIQRTQQEDSAVYLCASREPGLAGGTYEQYFGPGTRLTVT.

The table lists this clone with a count of one. The gene calls are TRBV19 and TRBJ1-5, with D tentatively TRBD1 (5 bases). CDR1 LNHDA and CDR2 SQIVND come from the germline V gene (reference sequence). Trimming cost V 7 bases and J 2 bases, with 6 bases left between them. This CDR3 has 12 residues. Here the CDR3 reads CASTGGNQPQHF. The CDR3 DNA reads as TGTGCCAGTACGGGGGGCAATCAGCCCCAGCATTTT.

This clone was seen a single time. The gene calls are TRBV5-1 and TRBJ2-7, with a possible D match to TRBD2 (6 bases). V gave up 0 bases and J gave up 3 bases, with 10 bases separating them. Looked up from germline, CDR1 is SGHRS and CDR2 is YFSETQ. CDR3 length: 14 amino acids. The CDR3: CASSLAGGVYEQYF. As DNA, the CDR3 is TGCGCCAGCAGCTTGGCTGGCGGGGTCTACGAGCAGTACTTC.

The J gene is TRBJ1-5, the V gene TRBV7-2, with 8 bases lining up with TRBD1. The CDR3 has 16 amino acids. The V gene's germline CDR1 is SGHTA and CDR2 FQGNSA. Trimming took 4 bases from V and 1 from J; bases not matched to a gene: 6. The CDR3 sequence: CASSSRTGRSNQPQHF. The CDR3 bases are TGTGCCAGCAGCTCGCGGACAGGGAGGAGCAATCAGCCCCAGCATTTT.

The rearrangement uses TRBV3-1 (or the pseudogene TRBV3-2) and TRBJ1-1; D remains ambiguous. CDR3 length equals 17 residues. Deletions cut 4 bases from V and 0 bases from J, with 18 bases between. Germline loops: CDR1 LGHDT, CDR2 YNNKEL (reference sequence). The CDR3 reads CASSPEVLVGLNTEAFF. The DNA for the CDR3 is TGTGCCAGCAGCCCCGAGGTTCTGGTGGGTTTGAACACTGAAGCTTTCTTT.

The V and J genes are TRBV27 and TRBJ1-1; 8 nucleotides line up with TRBD1. Germline V CDR1 and CDR2: MNHEY, SMNVEV (reference sequence). This CDR3 spans 15 amino acids. The V gene end was trimmed by 6 bases and the J gene end by 1 base; junction bases not matched to a gene: 7. Here the CDR3 reads CASRFDRGGNTEAFF. The CDR3 bases are TGTGCCAGCAGATTTGACAGGGGAGGGAACACTGAAGCTTTCTTT.

The rearrangement links TRBV7-2 to TRBJ1-6; D gene uncertain. The CDR3 runs 14 residues. Looked up from germline, CDR1 is SGHTA and CDR2 is FQGNSA. The V end was cut by 3 bases, the J end by 9 bases, with 12 bases between. In nucleotides, the CDR3 is TGTGCCAGCAGCTTTGGGCAAATAAGTTCACCCCTCCACTTT. This translates into CASSFGQISSPLHF.

The V gene is TRBV7-2, the J gene TRBJ1-1; the match to TRBD1 covers 7 bases. V was pared by 1 base and J by 3 bases, with 2 bases of the junction left unmatched. Per germline, CDR1 SGHTA and CDR2 FQGNSA. This CDR3 is 14 amino acids long. The CDR3 sequence is CASSLGTGHTEAFF. The CDR3 region has the DNA TGTGCCAGCAGCTTAGGGACAGGACACACTGAAGCTTTCTTT.